A selection of T cell receptor beta chains follows, all from one sample in a study of T-cell memory formation after mild COVID-19. TCRdb redid the calling of the 5' RACE reads with MiXCR, one entry per CDR3 protein. The sample records around 500,000 distinct CDR3 sequences, 15% to 20% being singletons. The specimen sequenced was PBMCs or a T cell subset sorted from them (not recorded which). These receptors were taken from an adult woman who had mild COVID-19 (a few samples of this study predate the infection). Cell type and time point are not known. CDR3s include the opening cysteine and the closing phenylalanine or tryptophan. Fields, in order: CDR3 length, V gene, D gene, J gene, clone size, CDR3 protein, CDR3 DNA. D genes are given only for firm matches. The size entry is marked missing in some rows and otherwise reads once, few, many or a size class.

length: 13; V: TRBV30; D: -; J: TRBJ1-2; size: many; CDR3: CAWSDRVPSGYTF; DNA: TGTGCCTGGAGTGACAGGGTGCCCAGTGGCTACACCTTC
length: 14; V: TRBV7-8; D: TRBD2; J: TRBJ2-1; size: -; CDR3: CASSPRTSVHEQFF; DNA: TGTGCCAGCAGCCCCCGGACTAGCGTTCATGAGCAGTTCTTC
length: 17; V: TRBV6-5; D: TRBD2; J: TRBJ2-1; size: few; CDR3: CASSYGEGLARVHEQFF; DNA: TGTGCCAGCAGTTACGGCGAGGGACTAGCTAGGGTCCATGAGCAGTTCTTC
length: 14; V: TRBV9; D: -; J: TRBJ2-3; size: -; CDR3: CASSVADTTDTQYF; DNA: TGTGCCAGCAGCGTAGCGGATACCACAGATACGCAGTATTTT
length: 14; V: TRBV20-1; D: -; J: TRBJ2-5; size: few; CDR3: CSAIGAAVQETQYF; DNA: TGCAGTGCTATTGGGGCAGCGGTCCAAGAGACCCAGTACTTC
length: 15; V: TRBV15; D: -; J: TRBJ1-5; size: -; CDR3: CATSREYSSNQPQHF; DNA: TGTGCCACCAGCAGGGAATACAGTAGCAATCAGCCCCAGCATTTT
length: 13; V: TRBV15; D: -; J: TRBJ1-1; size: -; CDR3: CATSRELTVRGLF; DNA: TGTGCCACCAGCAGAGAGCTGACGGTCCGGGGGCTCTTT
length: 19; V: TRBV24-1; D: TRBD1; J: TRBJ2-5; size: -; CDR3: CATSDSVWGNGTEQETQYF; DNA: TGTGCCACCAGTGATTCCGTTTGGGGGAACGGGACAGAACAAGAGACCCAGTACTTC
length: 15; V: TRBV3-1; D: -; J: TRBJ2-2; size: -; CDR3: CASRPTILNTGELFF; DNA: TGTGCCAGCAGGCCCACTATTTTAAACACCGGGGAGCTGTTTTTT
length: 15; V: TRBV7-9; D: -; J: TRBJ2-1; size: -; CDR3: CASSLVQGGVNEQFF; DNA: TGTGCCAGCAGCTTAGTACAGGGGGGGGTTAATGAGCAGTTCTTC
length: 15; V: TRBV7-2; D: -; J: TRBJ2-2; size: many; CDR3: CASSLSRGNAGELFF; DNA: TGTGCCAGCAGCTTATCACGGGGGAACGCCGGGGAGCTGTTTTTT